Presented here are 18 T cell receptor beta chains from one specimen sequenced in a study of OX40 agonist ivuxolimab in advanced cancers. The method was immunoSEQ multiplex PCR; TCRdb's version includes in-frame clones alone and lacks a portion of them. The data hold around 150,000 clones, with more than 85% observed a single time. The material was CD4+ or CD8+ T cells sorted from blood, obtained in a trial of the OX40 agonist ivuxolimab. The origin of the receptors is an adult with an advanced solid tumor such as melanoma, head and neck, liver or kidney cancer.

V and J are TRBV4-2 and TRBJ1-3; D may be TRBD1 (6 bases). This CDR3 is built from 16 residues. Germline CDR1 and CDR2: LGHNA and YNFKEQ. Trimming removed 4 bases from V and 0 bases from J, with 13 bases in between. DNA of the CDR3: TGTGCCAGCAGCCGGAGAACAGGGAGCTCTGGAAACACCATATATTTT. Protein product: CASSRRTGSSGNTIYF.

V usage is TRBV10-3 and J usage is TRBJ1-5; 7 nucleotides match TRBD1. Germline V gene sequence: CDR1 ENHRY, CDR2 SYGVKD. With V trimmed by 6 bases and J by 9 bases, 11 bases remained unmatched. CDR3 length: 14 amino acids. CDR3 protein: CAIRKGDPGGPQHF. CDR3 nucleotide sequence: TGTGCCATCAGAAAGGGGGATCCAGGGGGGCCCCAGCATTTT.

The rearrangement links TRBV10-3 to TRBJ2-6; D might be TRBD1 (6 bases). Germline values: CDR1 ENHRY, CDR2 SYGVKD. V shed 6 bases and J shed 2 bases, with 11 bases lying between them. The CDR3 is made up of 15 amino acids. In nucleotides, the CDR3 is TGTGCCATCAGGGGAACAGGGACTGGGGCCAACGTCCTGACTTTC. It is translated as CAIRGTGTGANVLTF.

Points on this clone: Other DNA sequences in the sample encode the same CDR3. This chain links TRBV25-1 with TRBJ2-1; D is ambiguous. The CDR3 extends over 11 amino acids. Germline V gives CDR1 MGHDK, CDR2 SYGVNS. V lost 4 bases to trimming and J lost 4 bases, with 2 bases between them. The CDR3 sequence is CASSGYNEQFF. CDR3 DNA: TGTGCCAGCAGTGGATACAATGAGCAGTTCTTC. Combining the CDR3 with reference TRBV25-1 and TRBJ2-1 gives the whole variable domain EADIYQTPRYLVIGTGKKITLECSQTMGHDKMYWYQQDPGMELHLIHYSYGVNSTEKGDLSSESTVSRIRTEHFPLTLESARPSHTSQYLCASSGYNEQFFGPGTRLTVL.

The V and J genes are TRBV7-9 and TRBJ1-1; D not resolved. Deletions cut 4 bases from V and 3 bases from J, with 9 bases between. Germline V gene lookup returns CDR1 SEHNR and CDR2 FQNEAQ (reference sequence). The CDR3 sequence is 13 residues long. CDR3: CASSWVEDTEAFF. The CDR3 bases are TGTGCCAGCAGCTGGGTGGAGGACACTGAAGCTTTCTTT.

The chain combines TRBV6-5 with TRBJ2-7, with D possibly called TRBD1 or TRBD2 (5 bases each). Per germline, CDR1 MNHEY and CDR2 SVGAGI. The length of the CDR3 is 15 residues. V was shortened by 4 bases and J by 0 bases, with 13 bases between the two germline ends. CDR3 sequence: CASSSVGTLSYEQYF. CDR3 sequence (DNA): TGTGCCAGCAGTTCGGTAGGGACCCTCTCCTACGAGCAGTACTTC.

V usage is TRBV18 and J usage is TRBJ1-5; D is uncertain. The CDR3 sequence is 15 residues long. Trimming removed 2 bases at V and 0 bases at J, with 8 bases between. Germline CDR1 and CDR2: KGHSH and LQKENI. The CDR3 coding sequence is TGTGCCAGCTCACCAGACGGCGCTAGCAATCAGCCCCAGCATTTT. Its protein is CASSPDGASNQPQHF.

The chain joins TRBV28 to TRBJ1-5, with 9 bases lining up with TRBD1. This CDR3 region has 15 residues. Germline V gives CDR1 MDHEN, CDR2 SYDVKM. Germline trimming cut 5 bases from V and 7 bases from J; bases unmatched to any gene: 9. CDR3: CASSLQTGGYQPQHF. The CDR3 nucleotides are TGTGCCAGCAGTCTACAGACAGGGGGTTACCAGCCCCAGCATTTT.

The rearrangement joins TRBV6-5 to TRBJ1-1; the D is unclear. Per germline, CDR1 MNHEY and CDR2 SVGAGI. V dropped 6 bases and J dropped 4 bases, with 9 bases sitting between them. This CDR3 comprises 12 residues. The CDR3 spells CASSSHATEAFF. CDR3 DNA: TGTGCCAGCAGCTCCCACGCCACTGAAGCTTTCTTT.

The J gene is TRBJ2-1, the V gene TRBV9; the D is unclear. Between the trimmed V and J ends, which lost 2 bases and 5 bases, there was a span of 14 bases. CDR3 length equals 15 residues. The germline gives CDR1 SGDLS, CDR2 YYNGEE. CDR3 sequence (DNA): TGTGCCAGCAGCGTCTCAGGCACTCAAGACAATGAGCAGTTCTTC. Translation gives CASSVSGTQDNEQFF.

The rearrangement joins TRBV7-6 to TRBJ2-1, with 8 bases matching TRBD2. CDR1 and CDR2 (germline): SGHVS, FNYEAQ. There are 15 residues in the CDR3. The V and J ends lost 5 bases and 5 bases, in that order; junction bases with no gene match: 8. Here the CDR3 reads CASSILAGQDNEQFF. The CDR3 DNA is TGTGCCAGCAGCATCCTAGCGGGCCAAGACAATGAGCAGTTCTTC. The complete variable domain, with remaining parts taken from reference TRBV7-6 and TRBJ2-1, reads GAGVSQSPRYKVTKRGQDVALRCDPISGHVSLYWYRQALGQGPEFLTYFNYEAQQDKSGLPNDRFSAERPEGSISTLTIQRTEQRDSAMYRCASSILAGQDNEQFFGPGTRLTVL.

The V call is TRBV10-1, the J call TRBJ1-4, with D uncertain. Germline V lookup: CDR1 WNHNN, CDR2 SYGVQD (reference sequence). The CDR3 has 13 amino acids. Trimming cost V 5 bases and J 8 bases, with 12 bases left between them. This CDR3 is CASSPRLGEKLFF. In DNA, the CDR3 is TGCGCCAGCAGTCCTCGGCTCGGGGAAAAACTGTTTTTT.

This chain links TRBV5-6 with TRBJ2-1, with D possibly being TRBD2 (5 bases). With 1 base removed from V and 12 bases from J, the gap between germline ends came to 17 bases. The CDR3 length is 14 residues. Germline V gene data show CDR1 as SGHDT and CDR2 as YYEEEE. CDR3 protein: CASSLNGRLGGQFF. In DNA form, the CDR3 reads TGTGCCAGCAGCTTGAATGGACGGTTAGGAGGGCAGTTCTTC.

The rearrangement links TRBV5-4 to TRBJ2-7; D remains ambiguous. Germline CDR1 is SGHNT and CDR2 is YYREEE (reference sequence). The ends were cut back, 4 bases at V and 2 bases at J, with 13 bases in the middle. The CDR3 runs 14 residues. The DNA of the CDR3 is TGTGCCAGCAGCCCCCCCCGACGGCCCTACGAGCAGTACTTC. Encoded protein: CASSPPRRPYEQYF.

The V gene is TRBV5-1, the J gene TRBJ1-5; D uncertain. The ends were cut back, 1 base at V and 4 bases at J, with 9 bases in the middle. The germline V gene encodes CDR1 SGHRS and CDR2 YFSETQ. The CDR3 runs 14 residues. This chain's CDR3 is CASSLNSKNQPQHF. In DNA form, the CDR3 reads TGCGCCAGCAGCTTGAACAGTAAGAATCAGCCCCAGCATTTT.

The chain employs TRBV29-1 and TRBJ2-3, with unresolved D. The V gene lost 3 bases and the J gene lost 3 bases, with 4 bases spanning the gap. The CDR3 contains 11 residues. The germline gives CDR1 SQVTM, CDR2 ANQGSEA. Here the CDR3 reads CSVDKTDTQYF. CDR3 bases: TGCAGCGTTGACAAGACAGATACGCAGTATTTT.

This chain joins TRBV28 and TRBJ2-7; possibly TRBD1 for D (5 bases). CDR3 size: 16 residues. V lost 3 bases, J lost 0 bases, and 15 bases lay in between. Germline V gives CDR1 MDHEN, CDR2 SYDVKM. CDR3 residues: CASSFPSRASSYEQYF. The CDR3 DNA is TGTGCCAGCAGTTTCCCCAGCAGGGCGAGCTCCTACGAGCAGTACTTC.

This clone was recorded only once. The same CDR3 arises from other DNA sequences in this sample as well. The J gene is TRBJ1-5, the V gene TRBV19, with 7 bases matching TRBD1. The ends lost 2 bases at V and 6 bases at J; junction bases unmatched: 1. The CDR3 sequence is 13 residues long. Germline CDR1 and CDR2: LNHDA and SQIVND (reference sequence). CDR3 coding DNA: TGTGCCAGTAGTATACAGGGGGGTCAGCCCCAGCATTTT. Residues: CASSIQGGQPQHF.